A single sample gave rise to the 8 T cell receptor beta chains below, sequenced in a study of T cell changes during pregnancy in multiple sclerosis. Profiling relied on immunoSEQ multiplex PCR, and the TCRdb table lists in-frame clones only, not all of them. Of 30,000 to 40,000 clones in the sample, 70% to 90% were seen once. Sequenced here: CD8+ T cells from peripheral blood mononuclear cells, sampled in the third trimester of pregnancy. These receptors were taken from a female donor with multiple sclerosis, enrolled in a pregnancy study.

The chain has TRBV28 and TRBJ2-1, with 11 bases lining up with TRBD2. The CDR3 contains 17 residues. Germline V gene sequence: CDR1 MDHEN, CDR2 SYDVKM. V lost 3 bases to trimming and J lost 4 bases; unmatched junction nucleotides: 8. The CDR3 region is CASSFELAGGFYNEQFF. In nucleotides, the CDR3 is TGTGCCAGCAGTTTCGAGCTAGCGGGGGGTTTTTACAATGAGCAGTTCTTC.

The chain uses TRBV6-5 and TRBJ1-2; D might be TRBD1 (6 bases). The CDR3 spans 16 residues. Trimming pared 0 bases from V and 3 bases from J, leaving 14 bases between. CDR1 and CDR2 (germline): MNHEY, SVGAGI. CDR3 nucleotide sequence: TGTGCCAGCAGTTACTCCTTTTCAGGGGTTGACTATGGCTACACCTTC. It codes for CASSYSFSGVDYGYTF.

V is TRBV28 and J is TRBJ1-1; no reliable D call. The CDR3 totals 13 residues. The germline CDR1 and CDR2 sequences are MDHEN and SYDVKM. Trimming left V 2 bases short and J 1 base short, with 5 bases between. This CDR3 reads CASSLLKNTEAFF. The CDR3, as DNA: TGTGCCAGCAGTTTACTTAAGAACACTGAAGCTTTCTTT. Combining the CDR3 with reference TRBV28 and TRBJ1-1 gives the whole variable domain DVKVTQSSRYLVKRTGEKVFLECVQDMDHENMFWYRQDPGLGLRLIYFSYDVKMKEKGDIPEGYSVSREKKERFSLILESASTNQTSMYLCASSLLKNTEAFFGQGTRLTVV.

Comment on this clone: One junction end does not reproduce the germline sequence, and a read error may be involved. The V gene is TRBV30, the J gene TRBJ1-1, with TRBD1 matching over 10 bases. The CDR3 has 10 amino acids. In germline, CDR1 is GTSNPN, CDR2 SVGIG (reference sequence). CDR3 sequence: CAWKDRGLCF. For the CDR3, the DNA is TGTGCCTGGAAAGACAGGGGGCTCTGTTTT.

The chain has TRBV21-1 and TRBJ1-6. TRBV21-1 is designated a pseudogene. CDR3 length: 15 amino acids. The CDR3 protein is CASSKFRGIGSPLHF. The CDR3 coding sequence is TGTGCCAGCAGCAAATTTCGGGGAATAGGGTCACCCCTCCACTTT.

The CDR3 sequence is CASSFQNQPQHF. CDR3 DNA sequence: TGTGCCAGCAGTTTTCAAAATCAGCCCCAGCATTTT. The rearrangement links TRBV27 to TRBJ1-5; D gene uncertain. The germline V gene encodes CDR1 MNHEY and CDR2 SMNVEV (reference sequence). This CDR3 is built from 12 residues. With 3 bases removed from V and 4 bases from J, the gap between germline ends came to 4 bases.

The chain joins TRBV28 to TRBJ2-5, with 9 bases that match TRBD2. The CDR3 is 16 amino acids. V lost 5 bases to trimming and J lost 5 bases; unmatched junction nucleotides: 12. Germline V gene sequence: CDR1 MDHEN, CDR2 SYDVKM. The CDR3 region is CASSPVLAGEWETQYF. The CDR3, as DNA: TGTGCCAGCAGTCCCGTGTTAGCGGGGGAGTGGGAGACCCAGTACTTC.

This chain's CDR3 is CASSWGRTFFNEQFF. The CDR3, as DNA: TGTGCCAGCAGCTGGGGGCGGACATTCTTCAATGAGCAGTTCTTC. The gene calls are TRBV27 and TRBJ2-1; possible D gene TRBD1, 6 bases. Germline values: CDR1 MNHEY, CDR2 SMNVEV (reference sequence). CDR3 length: 15 residues. The V end lost 6 bases, the J end lost 6 bases, and 18 bases lay between the germline ends.